The source of this T cell receptor beta chain is a study of shared clonotypes between healthy human individuals (dated by TCRdb to the early 2020s). Study-wide context: The cohort comprised a couple of women and three men aged 18 to 49 years. For each donor, three plates each were used for CD4 naive and CD4 memory, two plates were used for CD8 naive, and one plate was used for CD8 memory. The study deeply sequenced blood TCR repertoires of about 5 healthy adults to estimate repertoire size and the extent of clonotype sharing between individuals. Libraries were prepared and TCR repertoires were sequenced by different laboratories using diverse techniques, in order to increase sequencing depth and limit assay-specific biases. Between about 0.85 and 10 billion PBMCs per donor were obtained by leukapheresis.

Using the deep immunoSEQ assay, TCR CDR3 regions were amplified from genomic DNA by multiplex PCR. Extracted genomic DNA from each cell subset was spread evenly across all wells of several immunoSEQ 96-well plates, with each plate serving as a replicate. Each replicate PCR for sorted subsets received around 210 ng genomic DNA, equal to about 30,000 T cell genomes. Purified libraries were measured with a Qubit 3.0 fluorometer, size-checked on a Bioanalyzer 2100, and measured again with the KAPA Library Quantification kit. A separate single-read 150-cycle Illumina NextSeq 550 flow cell was used to sequence each immunoSEQ 96-well plate. The original methods were these. Because only junctional sequences without quality scores were contained in the immunoSEQ output, filtering matching that applied to full-length reads could not be performed. To assign V/J genes and CDR3, sequences were annotated against IMGT germline references using PyIR, a Python wrapper for IgBLAST v1.9. Reads were filtered out if the reads had weak V/J assignments (E-value above 1e-6), no CDR3, stop codons, out-of-frame junctions, or ambiguous translated residues. V3J clonotypes were defined as sequences sharing an identical inferred V gene, J gene, and CDR3 amino acid sequence. Percentage overlap between repertoires was calculated by dividing the number of shared unique clonotypes by the size of the smaller repertoire. RTK rarefaction, the Chao1 estimator, and Recon v2.1 estimates of unobserved clonotypes were used to assess repertoire richness. Generation probabilities for all TCRbeta clonotypes obtained by the gDNA method from a handful of donors were computed using OLGA. This immuneACCESS table, as held by TCRdb, lists in-frame sequences with V and J called but not all clones. Of the missing ones, under half trace to an unresolved V gene in checked studies; the others have no known cause. V, J and clone size are taken as reported in that table, and D and trimming were inferred from the DNA itself. Present in this sample are approximately 350,000 clones, under 80% of which were seen just once. The ten biggest clones cover 9% to 12% of the sample.

Overall study outcomes, separate from this receptor: Because the study included a small number of donors, the genetic and exposure-history diversity represented was limited. When a few donors were compared, the shared fraction of clonotypes was roughly 5% for naive CD4, around 3.5% for naive CD8, 2.3% for memory CD4, and 0.4% for memory CD8. Larger estimated clonotype richness was generally found for naive subsets than for memory subsets. Rarefaction of sorted-subset datasets indicated incomplete sequencing despite the large sequencing depth. Clonotypes shared by all four sorted-subset donors showed higher generation probabilities than non-shared clonotypes. Sampling was restricted to blood, and TCR repertoires in tissue are likely to differ from TCR repertoires in blood. Pairwise subsampling indicated that sequencing depth was expected to affect the degree of clonotype sharing among donors.

Donors were healthy HIV-negative adults with no recently reported acute infections or vaccinations. Every donor was a Caucasian adult residing in Nashville, Tennessee, USA. CD4+ T cells were enriched through magnetic negative selection, after which naive cells were positively selected on CD45RA and the remaining negative fraction served as the memory subset. After blood collection by leukapheresis, PBMCs were isolated using Ficoll-Histopaque density gradient centrifugation and then cryopreserved in the vapor phase of liquid nitrogen. Purity and quantity of every magnetically sorted T cell population were checked by analytical flow cytometry. Genomic DNA was isolated from every sorted fraction and measured by UV absorbance on a Nanodrop 2000c. Taken from cysteine to phenylalanine, the CDR3 has 13 residues. Only CDR3 DNA is held: 39 bases, read in frame from base 1. The germline V gene encodes CDR1 SGHTA and CDR2 FQGNSA. V is reduced by 5 bases and J by 0 bases, leaving a spacing of 7 bases between them.

In its sample, this clone was seen once. No cognate antigen has been identified for it. A much more abundant neighbour one base away suggests this may be a read error. The sequenced sample was memory CD4+ T cells sorted from blood. Taken with the paper, the label for cell subset or site translates to: CD45RA-negative fraction. The origin of this receptor is a young man in good health. The rearranged segments are TRBV7-2 and TRBJ1-2, with the D gene not confidently named. The CDR3: CASSEGSNYGYTF. The DNA is TGTGCCAGCAGCGAGGGATCTAACTATGGCTACACCTTC.